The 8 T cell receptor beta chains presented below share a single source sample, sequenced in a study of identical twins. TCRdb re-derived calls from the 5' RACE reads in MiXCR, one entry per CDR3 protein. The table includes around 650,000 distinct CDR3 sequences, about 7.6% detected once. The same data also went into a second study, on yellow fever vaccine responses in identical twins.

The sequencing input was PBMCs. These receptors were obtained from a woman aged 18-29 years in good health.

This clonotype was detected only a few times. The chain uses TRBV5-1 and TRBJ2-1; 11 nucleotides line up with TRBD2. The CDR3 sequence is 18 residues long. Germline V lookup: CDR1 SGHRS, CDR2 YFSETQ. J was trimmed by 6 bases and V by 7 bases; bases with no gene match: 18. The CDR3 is CASGPGLAAPSRFNEQFF. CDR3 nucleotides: TGCGCCAGCGGTCCGGGACTAGCGGCCCCCTCGCGATTCAATGAGCAGTTCTTC.

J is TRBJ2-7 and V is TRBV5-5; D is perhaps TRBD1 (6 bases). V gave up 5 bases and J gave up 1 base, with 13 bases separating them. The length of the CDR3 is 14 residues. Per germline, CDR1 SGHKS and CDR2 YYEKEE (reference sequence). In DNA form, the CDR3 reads TGTGCCAGCAGTTCCGGGACATCTTCCTACGAGCAGTACTTC. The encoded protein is CASSSGTSSYEQYF.

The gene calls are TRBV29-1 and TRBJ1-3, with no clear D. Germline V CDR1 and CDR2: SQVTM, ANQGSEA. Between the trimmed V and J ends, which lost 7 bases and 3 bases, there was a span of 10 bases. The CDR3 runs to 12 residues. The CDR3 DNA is TGCAGCGCGGGCCACAGTGGAAACACCATATATTTT. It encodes CSAGHSGNTIYF.

The CDR3 nucleotides read TGCAGTGCTAGAGATTGGAGCGGGAGCACAGATACGCAGTATTTT. Its translation is CSARDWSGSTDTQYF. This chain connects TRBV20-1 to TRBJ2-3; D is perhaps TRBD2 (6 bases). CDR3 size: 15 residues. Germline CDR1 and CDR2: DFQATT and SNEGSKA (reference sequence). Trimming cost V 0 bases and J 0 bases, with 10 bases left between them.

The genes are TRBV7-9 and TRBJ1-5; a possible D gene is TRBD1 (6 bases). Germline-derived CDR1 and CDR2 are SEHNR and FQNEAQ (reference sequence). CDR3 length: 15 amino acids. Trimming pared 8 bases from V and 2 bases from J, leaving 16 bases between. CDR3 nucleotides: TGTGCCAGCGGCGAACAGGGTAACGGCAATCAGCCCCAGCATTTT. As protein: CASGEQGNGNQPQHF.

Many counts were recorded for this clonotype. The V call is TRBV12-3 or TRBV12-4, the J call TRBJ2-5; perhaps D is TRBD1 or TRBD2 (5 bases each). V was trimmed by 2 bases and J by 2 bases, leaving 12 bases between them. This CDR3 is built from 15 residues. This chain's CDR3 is CASSLLGRKQETQYF. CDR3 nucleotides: TGTGCCAGCAGTTTACTGGGACGGAAACAAGAGACCCAGTACTTC.

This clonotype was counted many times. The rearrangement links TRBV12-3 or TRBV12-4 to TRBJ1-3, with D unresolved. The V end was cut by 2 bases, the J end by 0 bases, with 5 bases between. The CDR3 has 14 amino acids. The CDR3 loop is CASSLLGSGNTIYF. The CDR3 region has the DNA TGTGCCAGCAGTTTACTAGGCTCTGGAAACACCATATATTTT.

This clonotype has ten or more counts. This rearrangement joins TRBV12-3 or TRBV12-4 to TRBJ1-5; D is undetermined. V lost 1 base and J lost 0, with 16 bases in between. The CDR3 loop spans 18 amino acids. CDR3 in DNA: TGTGCCAGCAGTTTAGGTACATGGTTGGAAAATAGCAATCAGCCCCAGCATTTT. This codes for CASSLGTWLENSNQPQHF.